This T cell receptor (beta chain) was retrieved from a study of blood T cell repertoires in COVID-19. Only in-frame clones appear in the TCRdb table, and some are missing; sequencing was by immunoSEQ multiplex PCR. This table holds 250,000 to 350,000 clones, 70% to 90% found once. Germline lookup yields CDR1 DFQATT and CDR2 SNEGSKA (reference sequence). The CDR3 has 12 amino acids. V lost 3 bases, J lost 4 bases, and 9 bases lay in between. This chain joins TRBV20-1 and TRBJ1-2, with D unresolved. The sample consisted of peripheral blood. The TCR was taken from a woman aged 25 to 39 who had recovered from COVID-19. Here the CDR3 reads CSASSSVYGYTF. CDR3 bases: TGCAGTGCTAGTAGCAGCGTCTATGGCTACACCTTC.